This TCR beta chain stems from a study of T cell repertoires in cytomegalovirus infection. Overall study context: Indications came from public TCR beta signatures; they pointed to CMV infection and to a matching HLA type. Whole-study findings and limits: Across the ex vivo response, the dominant clonotypes were HLA-C-restricted CMV-specific TCR beta clonotypes.

This clonotype was observed at least ten times. Antigen specificity is unknown. In TCRdb, the reads were re-called with MiXCR into one record per CDR3 protein. The sample shows fewer than 900,000 distinct CDR3 sequences, about 29% of them seen only once. The sample was cultured CD8+ T cells from PBMCs, taken from culture after CMV antigen stimulation. The TCR comes from a human donor in good health (CMV status not recorded). Some clones in this sample may be carry-over from other donors' samples.

CDR3 sequence (DNA): TGTGCCAGCAGTTTCTCAGATAACTATGGCTACACCTTC. Amino acids: CASSFSDNYGYTF. The chain uses TRBV7-9 and TRBJ1-2; D remains ambiguous. Trimming took 6 bases from V and 1 from J, leaving 9 bases between them. The V gene's germline CDR1 is SEHNR and CDR2 FQNEAQ (reference sequence). The CDR3 runs 13 residues.